The T cell receptor beta chain described here comes from a study of blood T cell repertoires in COVID-19. As for the study in general: Donors in the United States, Italy and Spain gave samples during acute or convalescent COVID-19. In each case, the material was cDNA or gDNA derived from T cells, B-cell-depleted T cells, or PBMCs.

This CDR3 region has 14 residues. Per germline, CDR1 SGHRS and CDR2 YFSETQ. V dropped 3 bases and J dropped 6; count of bases not matched to a gene: 2. One Seattle source followed patients from active infection through their disease course. This clone was observed a handful of times. Original analysis: Reference gene primer amplification in the assay estimated nucleated cell counts. Profiled with immunoSEQ multiplex PCR; TCRdb holds only in-frame clones, not every one. The DNA gave D and trimming, while V, J and clone size come from that table. Among about 250,000 clones listed, 88% were seen once. This chain joins TRBV5-1 and TRBJ2-2; 10 positions match TRBD1. The source material was peripheral blood. The clonotype comes from a woman in her 30s with COVID-19, enrolled during active disease. CDR3 protein: CASSSTGGAGELFF. The CDR3 coding sequence is TGCGCCAGCAGCTCGACAGGGGGCGCCGGGGAGCTGTTTTTT.